This is a list of T cell receptor beta chains from one sample in a study of CD8+ T cells in alopecia areata. Only in-frame clones appear in the TCRdb table, and some are missing; sequencing was by immunoSEQ multiplex PCR. The sample yields about 130,000 clones, around 60% seen once. Sequenced here: CD4+ T cells sorted from blood, sampled at week 0. These receptors originate from a human donor with alopecia areata. Both conserved end residues are part of each CDR3. D genes are given only for firm matches. Clone size, where shown, is once, few, many, or a class for clones that have expanded.

TRBV7-2,TRBJ1-6,NA,NA,CASSLAPTINSPLHF,TGTGCCAGCAGCTTAGCCCCCACGATTAATTCACCCCTCCACTTT
TRBV5-1,TRBJ2-3,few,NA,CASSLDQGQTDTQYF,TGCGCCAGCAGCTTGGACCAAGGACAGACAGATACGCAGTATTTT
TRBV19,TRBJ2-1,NA,NA,CASSRGNNEQFF,TGTGCCAGTAGTCGCGGCAATAATGAGCAGTTCTTC
TRBV30,TRBJ2-1,few,NA,CACLVEGGGEQFF,TGTGCCTGCCTAGTTGAGGGAGGGGGTGAGCAGTTCTTC
TRBV7-2,TRBJ2-5,few,NA,CASRRESGTQYF,TGTGCCAGCAGACGAGAATCCGGGACCCAGTACTTC
TRBV2,TRBJ1-1,few,NA,CASSLGDTEAFF,TGTGCCAGCAGTTTGGGGGACACTGAAGCTTTCTTT
TRBV7-2,TRBJ1-2,NA,NA,CASSLDVIGYTF,TGTGCCAGCAGCTTAGACGTTATCGGCTACACCTTC
TRBV5-1,TRBJ2-1,NA,TRBD1,CASSLPWTGRHNEQFF,TGCGCCAGCAGCTTACCTTGGACAGGGAGGCACAATGAGCAGTTCTTC
TRBV5-6,TRBJ2-5,NA,NA,CASSFGAGVRETQYF,TGTGCCAGCAGCTTCGGGGCTGGGGTCAGGGAGACCCAGTACTTC
TRBV7-2,TRBJ2-7,few,NA,CASSLAGGGLTYEQYF,TGTGCCAGCAGCTTAGCCGGCGGCGGGCTCACCTACGAGCAGTACTTC
TRBV2,TRBJ2-7,NA,NA,CASSEYAAGSSYEQYF,TGTGCCAGCAGTGAATATGCGGCAGGGAGCTCCTACGAGCAGTACTTC
TRBV15,TRBJ2-7,NA,TRBD2,CATSRRALAGVSEQYF,TGTGCCACCAGCAGACGCGCACTAGCGGGAGTTAGCGAGCAGTACTTC
TRBV5-4,TRBJ2-5,NA,NA,CASSLRGFTETQYF,TGTGCCAGCAGCTTGAGAGGATTCACGGAGACCCAGTACTTC
TRBV2,TRBJ1-1,NA,NA,CASRDGLGGEAFF,TGTGCCAGCAGGGATGGTCTTGGAGGTGAAGCTTTCTTT
TRBV18,TRBJ1-2,NA,NA,CASSPSLRDYGYTF,TGTGCCAGCTCACCATCTTTACGGGACTATGGCTACACCTTC
TRBV4-2,TRBJ1-6,NA,NA,CASSQEVNSPLHF,TGTGCCAGCAGCCAAGAGGTCAACTCACCCCTCCACTTT
TRBV30,TRBJ2-7,NA,NA,CAWSVRENEQYF,TGTGCCTGGAGTGTACGGGAGAACGAGCAGTACTTC
TRBV25-1,TRBJ1-2,NA,NA,CASSERYQGGGYTF,TGTGCCAGCAGTGAAAGGTACCAGGGAGGTGGCTACACCTTC
TRBV13,TRBJ2-7,NA,NA,CASSLSLSGARREQYF,TGTGCCAGCAGCTTGTCCTTATCCGGGGCAAGGCGGGAGCAGTACTTC
TRBV7-2,TRBJ2-1,once,NA,CASSGYNEQFF,TGTGCCAGCAGCGGCTACAATGAGCAGTTCTTC
TRBV7-2,TRBJ2-2,few,NA,CASSLKGSNTGELFF,TGTGCCAGCAGCCTAAAGGGCTCGAACACCGGGGAGCTGTTTTTT
TRBV11-2,TRBJ1-1,few,NA,CASSLRENTEAFF,TGTGCCAGCAGCTTAAGGGAGAACACTGAAGCTTTCTTT
TRBV5-1,TRBJ2-3,NA,NA,CASSRDPPADTDTQYF,TGCGCCAGCAGCAGAGACCCCCCGGCTGACACAGATACGCAGTATTTT
TRBV9,TRBJ1-1,NA,NA,CASSTHRDPDAFF,TGTGCCAGCAGCACCCACCGGGACCCGGACGCTTTCTTT
TRBV5-1,TRBJ2-5,NA,TRBD2,CASSSGTSGETQYF,TGCGCCAGCAGCTCCGGGACTAGCGGCGAGACCCAGTACTTC
TRBV7-6,TRBJ2-7,few,NA,CASSSSGEQYF,TGTGCCAGCAGCTCAAGTGGGGAGCAGTACTTC
TRBV27,TRBJ2-4,NA,TRBD2,CASNLSGLAGQGAKNIQYF,TGTGCCAGCAACCTCTCGGGACTAGCGGGGCAGGGTGCCAAAAACATTCAGTACTTC
TRBV28,TRBJ1-2,NA,TRBD1,CASTLLGTGDYGYTF,TGTGCCAGCACCTTGTTGGGGACAGGGGATTATGGCTACACCTTC
TRBV2,TRBJ2-5,NA,NA,CASSGEAVETQYF,TGTGCCAGCAGTGGAGAAGCGGTGGAGACCCAGTACTTC
TRBV9,TRBJ2-3,NA,NA,CASSVRMPDTQYF,TGTGCCAGCAGCGTAAGAATGCCAGATACGCAGTATTTT
TRBV16,TRBJ1-2,few,TRBD1,CASSPDRGTAPTDFYGYTF,TGTGCCAGCAGCCCTGACAGGGGGACAGCTCCGACCGATTTCTATGGCTACACCTTC
TRBV4-1,TRBJ1-2,few,NA,CASSQDLGQQINYGYTF,TGCGCCAGCAGCCAAGACCTAGGACAGCAGATTAACTATGGCTACACCTTC
TRBV4-3,TRBJ2-5,once,NA,CASSQEPAKETQYF,TGCGCCAGCAGCCAAGAGCCGGCGAAAGAGACCCAGTACTTC
TRBV5-1,TRBJ2-5,NA,NA,CASSSQETQYF,TGCGCCAGCAGCTCCCAAGAGACCCAGTACTTC
TRBV30,TRBJ2-7,NA,NA,CAWSVGLGQTYEQYF,TGTGCCTGGAGTGTAGGTTTAGGGCAGACCTACGAGCAGTACTTC
TRBV30,TRBJ2-1,once,TRBD1,CAWTGGRSGHEQFF,TGTGCCTGGACAGGGGGCCGTAGTGGGCATGAGCAGTTCTTC
TRBV7-8,TRBJ2-3,few,NA,CASSSPIDPTDTQYF,TGTGCCAGCAGCTCACCGATAGATCCCACAGATACGCAGTATTTT
TRBV19,TRBJ2-1,once,TRBD2,CASKERGGRGNEQFF,TGTGCCAGTAAGGAGCGGGGGGGCAGAGGGAATGAGCAGTTCTTC
TRBV7-8,TRBJ2-5,NA,TRBD2,CASSLAPQRGIQETQYF,TGTGCCAGCAGCTTAGCACCCCAGCGGGGGATACAAGAGACCCAGTACTTC
TRBV9,TRBJ2-5,few,NA,CASSVGGGSRETQYF,TGTGCCAGCAGCGTAGGTGGTGGGAGTCGAGAGACCCAGTACTTC
TRBV15,TRBJ2-7,NA,NA,CATSRENRGEQYF,TGTGCCACCAGCAGAGAAAACCGGGGCGAGCAGTACTTC
TRBV6-5,TRBJ2-1,few,TRBD1,CASRRTGEQFF,TGTGCCAGCAGAAGGACAGGGGAGCAGTTCTTC
TRBV27,TRBJ2-1,few,NA,CASSLEIEDEQFF,TGTGCCAGCAGTTTAGAGATAGAGGATGAGCAGTTCTTC
TRBV9,TRBJ1-2,NA,NA,CASSVAGMSNYGYTF,TGTGCCAGCAGCGTAGCTGGGATGTCCAACTATGGCTACACCTTC
TRBV4-3,TRBJ2-3,NA,NA,CASSLSRLGTDTQYF,TGCGCCAGCAGCCTCTCGAGACTAGGCACAGATACGCAGTATTTT